The entry below describes one T cell receptor (beta chain). Every patient had relapsed following autologous stem cell transplantation, and cohorts differed in brentuximab vedotin exposure. These data belong to a study of PD-1 blockade in classical Hodgkin lymphoma. With V trimmed by 5 bases and J by 2 bases, 9 bases remained unmatched. Per germline, CDR1 SGHTA and CDR2 FQGNSA. The CDR3 length is 15 residues. Repertoires were generated with immunoSEQ multiplex PCR, while TCRdb's copy carries only in-frame clones and drops some. The sample records 130,000 to 150,000 clones, about 78% being singletons. The sequence derives from a human donor with classical Hodgkin lymphoma. The V and J genes are TRBV7-2 and TRBJ2-7, with 7 bases that match TRBD1. Sequences were derived from peripheral blood mononuclear cells (PBMCs), sampled before the second cycle of nivolumab. The CDR3 protein is CASSRQGPGTYEQYF. DNA for the CDR3: TGTGCCAGCAGCAGACAGGGCCCCGGGACCTACGAGCAGTACTTC.